This entry lists 3 T cell receptor beta chains sequenced from one sample in a study of cytomegalovirus exposure and HLA in healthy donors. The PCR contained 60 Vbeta and 13 Jbeta primers. The protocol was immunoSEQ multiplex PCR, while the TCRdb copy is restricted to in-frame clones and leaves out a portion. The table shows 150,000 to 160,000 clones, with 70% to 90% occurring only once. The specimen sequenced was PBMCs. These receptors all stem from a woman aged 18-30 years in good health and CMV-seronegative.

V and J are TRBV7-2 and TRBJ1-2; TRBD1 is a possible D gene (5 bases). V shed 0 bases and J shed 1 base, with 6 bases lying between them. This CDR3 is 14 amino acids long. The germline gives CDR1 SGHTA, CDR2 FQGNSA. Here the CDR3 DNA reads TGTGCCAGCAGCTTAGCAGGGGTTAACTATGGCTACACCTTC. Translating gives CASSLAGVNYGYTF. Drawing the rest from reference TRBV7-2 and TRBJ1-2, the complete variable domain is GAGVSQSPSNKVTEKGKDVELRCDPISGHTALYWYRQSLGQGLEFLIYFQGNSAPDKSGLPSDRFSAERTGGSVSTLTIQRTQQEDSAVYLCASSLAGVNYGYTFGSGTRLTVV.

This chain connects TRBV7-2 to TRBJ2-7; TRBD2 aligns across 13 bases. J gave up 3 bases and V 5 bases, and 7 bases lay outside the gene matches. The V gene's germline CDR1 is SGHTA and CDR2 FQGNSA. This CDR3 is built from 16 residues. CDR3 sequence: CASSQGLAGNVYEQYF. CDR3 DNA sequence: TGTGCCAGCAGCCAGGGACTAGCGGGGAATGTCTACGAGCAGTACTTC.

The rearrangement joins TRBV10-3 to TRBJ2-5; 9 nucleotides agree with TRBD2. The CDR3 runs 18 residues. In germline, CDR1 is ENHRY, CDR2 SYGVKD. V lost 3 bases, J lost 0 bases, and 11 bases stayed unmatched. DNA of the CDR3: TGTGCCATCAGTGAACATGGTGAGGCGGGAGGGTACCAAGAGACCCAGTACTTC. Translated, it gives CAISEHGEAGGYQETQYF.